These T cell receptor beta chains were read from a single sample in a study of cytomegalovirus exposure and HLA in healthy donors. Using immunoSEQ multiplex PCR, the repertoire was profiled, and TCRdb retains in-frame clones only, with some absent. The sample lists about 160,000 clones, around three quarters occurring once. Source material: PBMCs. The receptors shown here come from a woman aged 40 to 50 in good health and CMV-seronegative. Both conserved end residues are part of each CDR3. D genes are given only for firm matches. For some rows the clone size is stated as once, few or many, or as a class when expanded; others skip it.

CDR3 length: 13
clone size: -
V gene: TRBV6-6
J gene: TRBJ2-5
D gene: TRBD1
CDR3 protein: CASGTGDRETQYF
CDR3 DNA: TGTGCGAGCGGGACAGGGGACCGGGAGACCCAGTACTTC

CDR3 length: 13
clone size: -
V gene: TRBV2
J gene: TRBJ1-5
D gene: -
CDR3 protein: CASSVTGNQPQHF
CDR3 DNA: TGTGCCAGCAGTGTAACGGGGAATCAGCCCCAGCATTTT

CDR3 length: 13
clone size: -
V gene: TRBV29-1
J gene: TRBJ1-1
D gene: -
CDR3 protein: CSVSTEWQAEAFF
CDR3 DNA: TGCAGCGTGTCGACAGAGTGGCAGGCTGAAGCTTTCTTT

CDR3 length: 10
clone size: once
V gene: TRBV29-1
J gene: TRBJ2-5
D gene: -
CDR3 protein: CSASGETQYF
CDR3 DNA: TGCAGCGCCTCCGGGGAGACCCAGTACTTC

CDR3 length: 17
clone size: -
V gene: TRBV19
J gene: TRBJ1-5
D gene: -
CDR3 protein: CASSSLGTGKGNQPQHF
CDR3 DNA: TGTGCCAGTAGTTCTCTTGGAACAGGGAAAGGCAATCAGCCCCAGCATTTT

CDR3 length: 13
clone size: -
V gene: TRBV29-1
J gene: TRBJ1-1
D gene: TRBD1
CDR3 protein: CSATGTANTEAFF
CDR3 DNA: TGCAGCGCCACCGGGACAGCGAACACTGAAGCTTTCTTT

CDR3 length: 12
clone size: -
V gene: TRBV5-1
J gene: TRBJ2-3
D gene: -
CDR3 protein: CASSPQGDTQYF
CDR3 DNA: TGCGCCAGCAGCCCACAGGGAGATACGCAGTATTTT

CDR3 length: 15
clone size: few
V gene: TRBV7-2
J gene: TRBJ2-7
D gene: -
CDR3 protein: CASSLLELADYEQYF
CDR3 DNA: TGTGCCAGCAGCCTACTGGAACTAGCTGATTACGAGCAGTACTTC

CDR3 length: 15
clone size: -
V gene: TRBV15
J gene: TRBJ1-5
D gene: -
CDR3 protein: CATSRDRGGSQPQHF
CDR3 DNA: TGTGCCACCAGCAGAGACAGGGGTGGGAGCCAGCCCCAGCATTTT

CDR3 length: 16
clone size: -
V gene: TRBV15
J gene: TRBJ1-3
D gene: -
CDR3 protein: CATSRESGLVGNTIYF
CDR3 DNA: TGTGCCACCAGCAGAGAAAGCGGGTTGGTTGGAAACACCATATATTTT

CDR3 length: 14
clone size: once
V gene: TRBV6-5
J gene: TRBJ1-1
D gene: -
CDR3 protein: CASSYSGGSTEAFF
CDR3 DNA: TGTGCCAGCAGTTACTCGGGGGGGAGCACTGAAGCTTTCTTT

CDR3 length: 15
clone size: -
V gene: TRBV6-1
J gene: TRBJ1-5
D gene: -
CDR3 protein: CASSEGGGRNQPQHF
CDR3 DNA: TGTGCCAGCAGTGAGGGGGGAGGACGTAATCAGCCCCAGCATTTT

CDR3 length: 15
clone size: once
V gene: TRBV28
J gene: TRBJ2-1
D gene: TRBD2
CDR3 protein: CASSRLAGGTNEQFF
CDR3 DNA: TGTGCCAGCAGTAGACTAGCGGGAGGGACCAATGAGCAGTTCTTC

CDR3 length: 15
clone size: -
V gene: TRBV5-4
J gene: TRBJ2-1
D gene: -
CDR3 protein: CASNTVGSSPNEQFF
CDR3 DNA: TGTGCCAGCAATACGGTCGGGAGTTCGCCCAATGAGCAGTTCTTC

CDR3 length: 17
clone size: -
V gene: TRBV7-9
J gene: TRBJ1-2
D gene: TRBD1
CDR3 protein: CASSTGQGARANYGYTF
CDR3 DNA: TGTGCCAGCTCAACGGGACAGGGGGCGCGCGCTAACTATGGCTACACCTTC

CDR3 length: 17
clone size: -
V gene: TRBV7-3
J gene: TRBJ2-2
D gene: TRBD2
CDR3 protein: CASSSGLAGVGTGELFF
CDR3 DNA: TGTGCCAGCAGCTCGGGACTAGCGGGAGTAGGGACCGGGGAGCTGTTTTTT

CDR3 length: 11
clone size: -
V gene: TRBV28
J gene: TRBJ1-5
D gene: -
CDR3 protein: CASSSDQPQHF
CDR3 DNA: TGTGCCAGCAGTTCTGATCAGCCCCAGCATTTT

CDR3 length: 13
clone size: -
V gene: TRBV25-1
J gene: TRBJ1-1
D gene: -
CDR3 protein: CASSRYSNTEAFF
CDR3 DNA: TGTGCCAGCAGTAGGTACAGTAACACTGAAGCTTTCTTT

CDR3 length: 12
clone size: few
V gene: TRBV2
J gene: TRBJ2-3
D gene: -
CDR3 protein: CASSESGYTQYF
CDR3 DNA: TGTGCCAGCAGTGAGTCAGGGTATACGCAGTATTTT

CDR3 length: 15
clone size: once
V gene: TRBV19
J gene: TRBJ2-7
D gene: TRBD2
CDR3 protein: CASFGTSERGNEQYF
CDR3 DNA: TGTGCCAGTTTCGGGACTAGCGAAAGAGGTAACGAGCAGTACTTC

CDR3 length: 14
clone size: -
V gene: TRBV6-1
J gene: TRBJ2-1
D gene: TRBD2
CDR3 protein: CASRPSGRAYEQFF
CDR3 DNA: TGTGCCAGCAGGCCTAGCGGGAGGGCCTATGAGCAGTTCTTC

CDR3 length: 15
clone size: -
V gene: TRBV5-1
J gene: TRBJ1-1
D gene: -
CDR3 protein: CASGGQLPPGTEAFF
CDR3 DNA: TGCGCCAGCGGCGGACAGCTCCCTCCCGGGACTGAAGCTTTCTTT